Described below is a single T cell receptor (beta chain) sequence and its context. Its specificity is not known. The read gets to within 3 residues of the CDR3 end, and the germline J gene fills in the rest. Clones were read by immunoSEQ multiplex PCR, and TCRdb kept only the in-frame ones, dropping some. This table lists over 14,000 clones. Related graft donors supplied nonmyeloablative bone marrow transplants, and mixed chimerism was transient. Unstimulated regulatory T cells (CD4+CD25+CD127-), CD4+CD25- non-regulatory cells, CD4 and CD8 cells were FACS-sorted from thawed PBMCs. The data derive from a study of Tregs in tolerant kidney transplant recipients. Regarding the study as a whole: In tolerant patients, donor-specific Tregs outgrew total Tregs, suggesting antigen-driven expansion. Findings come from small patient numbers and require larger validation.

Trimming shortened V by 2 bases and J by 0 bases, and 10 bases separated the two germline ends. The CDR3 length is 15 residues. Per germline, CDR1 MNHNS and CDR2 SASEGT. This TCR derives from a human patient who received a combined kidney and bone marrow transplant. Certain T cells may be donor cells from the graft. The chain combines TRBV6-1 with TRBJ1-1, with D possibly TRBD1 on 6 matching bases. Here the sequenced sample was CD4+ T cells from blood (PBMCs), taken 12 months after the transplant. The sequenced CDR3 bases are TGTGCCAGCAGTGAACCATACAGGGTGAACACTGAA. Its translation: CASSEPYRVNTE. The whole CDR3 region reads CASSEPYRVNTEAFF.